Presented here are 10 T cell receptor beta chains from one specimen sequenced in a study of breast tumors, draining lymph nodes, adjacent tissues. Breast cancer patients provided tissue from their axillary draining lymph nodes. TCRdb reanalysed the multiplex PCR reads using MiXCR and keeps one entry per CDR3 protein. The sample contains about 270,000 distinct CDR3 sequences, over 30% of which appear only once. Sequenced material: axillary lymph node tissue. The source is a female donor with breast cancer. Some clones in this sample may be carry-over from other donors' samples.

This clonotype occurred once. One base away lies a much larger clone, so this may be a sequencing read error. The genes are TRBV6-1 and TRBJ1-6; TRBD1 matches 7 bases. V lost 7 bases to trimming and J lost 9 bases; unmatched junction nucleotides: 12. Germline CDR1 MNHNS, CDR2 SASEGT. This CDR3 spans 15 amino acids. The CDR3 coding sequence is TGTGCCAGCACACCGACACAGGGGAGATCTTCACCCCTCCACTTT. This codes for CASTPTQGRSSPLHF.

The chain joins TRBV2 to TRBJ2-1; the match to TRBD1 covers 8 bases. The germline V gene encodes CDR1 SNHLY and CDR2 FYNNEI. The CDR3 spans 12 residues. The ends lost 5 bases at V and 6 bases at J; junction bases unmatched: 0. The CDR3 nucleotides read TGTGCCAGCAGTACAGGGGGCAATGAGCAGTTCTTC. Translated, it gives CASSTGGNEQFF. The complete variable domain, with remaining parts taken from reference TRBV2 and TRBJ2-1, reads EPEVTQTPSHQVTQMGQEVILRCVPISNHLYFYWYRQILGQKVEFLVSFYNNEISEKSEIFDDQFSVERPDGSNFTLKIRSTKLEDSAMYFCASSTGGNEQFFGPGTRLTVL.

The sample holds many counts of this clonotype. The J gene is TRBJ2-3, the V gene TRBV7-9; D gene ambiguous. Germline V lookup: CDR1 SEHNR, CDR2 FQNEAQ (reference sequence). V was cut by 7 bases and J by 4 bases, with 9 bases left in between. This CDR3 has 12 residues. The CDR3 spells CASTPAPDTQYF. CDR3 coding DNA: TGTGCCAGCACCCCAGCACCAGATACGCAGTATTTT.

This clonotype was counted a few times. The chain uses TRBV28 and TRBJ2-5; TRBD1 aligns across 7 bases. V lost 8 bases and J lost 5; bases outside the gene matches: 2. The germline CDR1 and CDR2 sequences are MDHEN and SYDVKM. This CDR3 spans 11 amino acids. This CDR3 is CASQGVETQYF. The CDR3 DNA sequence: TGTGCCAGCCAGGGGGTGGAGACCCAGTACTTC.

Points on this clonotype: A much larger clonotype is one base distant, so this may be a read error. This chain joins TRBV7-2 and TRBJ2-1; maybe TRBD2 (6 bases). The CDR3 is made up of 14 amino acids. Between the trimmed V and J ends, which lost 4 bases and 8 bases, there was a span of 15 bases. The germline V gene has CDR1 SGHTA and CDR2 FQGNSA. Here the CDR3 reads CASSSRTWEDEQFF. For the CDR3, the DNA is TGTGCCAGCAGCTCTCGGACCTGGGAGGATGAGCAGTTCTTC.

In the case of this clonotype: The CDR3 ends on some other residue instead of the conserved phenylalanine or tryptophan, so this is likely a read error. The CDR3 sequence is CASSTLGTEAFL. CDR3 in DNA: TGTGCCAGCAGTACTTTGGGCACTGAAGCTTTCCTT. This chain uses TRBV11-2 with TRBJ1-1, with D unclear. V was shortened by 6 bases and J by 4 bases, with 9 bases between the two germline ends. CDR3 length equals 12 residues. Germline assignment: CDR1 SGHAT and CDR2 FQNNGV.

Concerning this clonotype itself: A much larger clone differs by one base, so this may be a read error. This rearrangement joins TRBV6-1 to TRBJ2-2; tentative D call: TRBD1 (6 bases). V lost 5 bases and J 5 bases, leaving 15 bases between the germline ends. This CDR3 is built from 15 residues. The germline CDR1 and CDR2 sequences are MNHNS and SASEGT. Here the CDR3 reads CASSFWAGDTGELFF. The CDR3 DNA is TGTGCCAGCAGTTTTTGGGCAGGGGATACCGGGGAGCTGTTTTTT.

This clonotype was recorded at least ten times. The rearrangement joins TRBV2 to TRBJ2-1; no clear D. Germline V gives CDR1 SNHLY, CDR2 FYNNEI. Trimming stripped 3 bases from V and 4 bases from J, with 7 bases between. There are 13 residues in the CDR3. The CDR3 sequence: CASSDSFYNEQFF. The CDR3 bases are TGTGCCAGCAGTGATTCATTTTACAATGAGCAGTTCTTC.

Concerning this clonotype: This clone may be a read error of a much larger clone one base away. V usage is TRBV12-3 or TRBV12-4 and J usage is TRBJ2-2; 8 bases align to TRBD2. This CDR3 comprises 16 residues. The CDR3 here is CASRVAGWGNTGELLF. Here the CDR3 DNA reads TGTGCCAGCAGAGTAGCGGGATGGGGAAACACCGGGGAGCTGCTTTTT.

Comment on this clonotype: A much larger clone lies a single base off, so this may be a read error. The gene calls are TRBV24-1 and TRBJ2-7, with D possibly TRBD2 on 5 matching bases. Germline CDR1 reads KGHDR; CDR2 reads SFDVKD. This CDR3 region has 13 residues. CDR3 nucleotides: TGTGTCACCGGTGACCCGGGATCACCGGTGCAGTACTTC. Protein: CVTGDPGSPVQYF.